This T cell receptor beta chain was obtained from a study of CD8+CD57+ T cells in acquired aplastic anemia. The table lists this clonotype with many counts. The CDR3 is made up of 15 amino acids. After removal of 7 bases from V and 1 base from J, the junction contained 7 bases not matched to a gene. The germline V gene has CDR1 MRHNA and CDR2 SNTAGT. TCR beta VDJ and CDR3 profiles were obtained from a genomic DNA template. TCRdb used MiXCR to reprocess the reads, holding one entry per CDR3 protein. The profile covers around 190,000 distinct CDR3 sequences, with approximately 60% appearing a single time and around 32% taken by the ten largest.

Sequenced sample: sorted CD4+, CD8+, or CD8+CD57+ T cells (not recorded which) from PBMCs. This receptor was identified in a human donor in good health. V gene TRBV6-4 combines with J gene TRBJ2-3; 8 bases line up with TRBD2. The CDR3 DNA follows: TGTGCCAGCACTGAGACTAGCGCGGGCACAGATACGCAGTATTTT. It translates to CASTETSAGTDTQYF.